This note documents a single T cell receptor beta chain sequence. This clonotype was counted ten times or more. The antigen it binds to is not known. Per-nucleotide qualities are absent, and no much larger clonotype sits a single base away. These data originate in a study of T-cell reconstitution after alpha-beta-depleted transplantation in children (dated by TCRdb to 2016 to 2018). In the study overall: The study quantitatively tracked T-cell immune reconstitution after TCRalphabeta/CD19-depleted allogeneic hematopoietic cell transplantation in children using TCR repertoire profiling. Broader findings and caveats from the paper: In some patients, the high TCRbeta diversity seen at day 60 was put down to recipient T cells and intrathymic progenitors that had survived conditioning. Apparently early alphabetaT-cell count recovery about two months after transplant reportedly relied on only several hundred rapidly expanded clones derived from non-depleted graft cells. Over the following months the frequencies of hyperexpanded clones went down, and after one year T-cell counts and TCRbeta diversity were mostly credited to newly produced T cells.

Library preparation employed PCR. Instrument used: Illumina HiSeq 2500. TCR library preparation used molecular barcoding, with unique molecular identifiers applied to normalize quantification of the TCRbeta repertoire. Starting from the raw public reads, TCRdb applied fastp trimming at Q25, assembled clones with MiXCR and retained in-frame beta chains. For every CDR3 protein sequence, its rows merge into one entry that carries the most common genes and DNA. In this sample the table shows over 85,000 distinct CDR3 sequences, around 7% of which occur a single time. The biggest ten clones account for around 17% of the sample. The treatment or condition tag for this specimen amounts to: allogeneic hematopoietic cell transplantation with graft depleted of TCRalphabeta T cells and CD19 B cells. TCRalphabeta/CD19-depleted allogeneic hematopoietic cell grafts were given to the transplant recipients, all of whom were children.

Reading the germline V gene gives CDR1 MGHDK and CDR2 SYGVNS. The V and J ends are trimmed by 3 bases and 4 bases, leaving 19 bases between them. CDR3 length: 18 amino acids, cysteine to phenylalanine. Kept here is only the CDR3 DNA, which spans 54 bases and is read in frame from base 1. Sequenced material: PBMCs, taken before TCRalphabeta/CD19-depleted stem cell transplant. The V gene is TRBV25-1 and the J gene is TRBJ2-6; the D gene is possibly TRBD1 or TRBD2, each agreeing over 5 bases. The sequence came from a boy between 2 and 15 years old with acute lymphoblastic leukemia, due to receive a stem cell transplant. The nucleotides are TGTGCCAGCAGTGACCGGCTGGGACCTCGGTCCGGGGCCAACGTCCTGACTTTC. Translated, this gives CASSDRLGPRSGANVLTF.